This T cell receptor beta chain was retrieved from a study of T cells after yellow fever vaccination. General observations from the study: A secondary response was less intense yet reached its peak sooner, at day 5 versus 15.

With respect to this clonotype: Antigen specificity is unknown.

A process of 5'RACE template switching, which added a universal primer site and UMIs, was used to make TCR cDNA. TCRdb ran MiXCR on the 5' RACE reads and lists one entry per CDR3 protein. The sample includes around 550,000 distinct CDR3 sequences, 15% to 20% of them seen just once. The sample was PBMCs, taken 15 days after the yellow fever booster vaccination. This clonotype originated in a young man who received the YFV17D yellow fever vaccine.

The DNA of the CDR3 is TGCGCCAGCAGCCTGATAGCGGGAGATTATGAGCAGTTCTTC. It is translated as CASSLIAGDYEQFF. This chain connects TRBV4-3 to TRBJ2-1; 9 positions match TRBD2. The trim removed 4 bases at V and 8 bases at J, leaving 6 bases unmatched. Germline V lookup: CDR1 LGHNA, CDR2 YSLEER. The CDR3 sequence is 14 residues long.